This T cell receptor (beta chain) was identified in a study of early stage breast cancer tumors. Study-level points and caveats: Compared with adjacent normal breast, tumors showed 2.5 to 3-fold denser, more clonal T cells. Bulk DNA sequencing of unsorted cells missed chain pairing and markers.

Often about 100-340 mg of normal breast tissue was needed for DNA. Measured with immunoSEQ multiplex PCR; TCRdb has only the in-frame clones, and not every one. The table records about 9,000 clones, roughly two thirds of them present only once. In regard to this clone: The target antigen is unknown.

Germline V gene data show CDR1 as SGHVS and CDR2 as FQNEAQ. V was pared by 7 bases and J by 4 bases, with 12 bases of the junction left unmatched. The CDR3 runs to 16 residues. Sequenced input: normal breast tissue next to the tumor. The chain employs TRBV7-8 and TRBJ2-2; 7 bases fit TRBD2. The source of this sequence is a person aged 55 to 70 with breast cancer. CDR3 DNA: TGTGCCAGCACCCTAGGGAGGGACCGAGGCACCGGGGAGCTGTTTTTT. Translated, it gives CASTLGRDRGTGELFF.